Listed here is a single T cell receptor (beta chain). This clonotype was seen ten or more times. Its recognized antigen is unknown. There are no base qualities to consult, and no much larger clone falls within one base. The entry originates in a study of Graves' ophthalmopathy and Graves' hyperthyroidism (dated by TCRdb to about 2018). About the investigation overall: Peripheral blood was collected at initial diagnosis, prior to any treatment. In roughly 6 hyperthyroidism patients, T-cell repertoires of thyroid tissue and blood were compared. Once sampling was done, hyperthyroidism patients were given methimazole at a starting dose of 30 mg daily, while ophthalmopathy patients were given high-dose intravenous methylprednisolone. An independent validation cohort was composed of 18 hyperthyroidism patients and around 16 patients who later progressed from hyperthyroidism to ophthalmopathy. To explore V-J signatures that distinguish ophthalmopathy from hyperthyroidism, a discovery set of roughly 98 patients was enrolled, made up of 40 to 45 with ophthalmopathy and roughly 55 with stable hyperthyroidism. In total, 135 blood samples were TCR-sequenced: fewer than 50 ophthalmopathy, some 75 hyperthyroidism and around 17 hyperthyroidism-to-ophthalmopathy patients. To tell Graves' ophthalmopathy apart from Graves' hyperthyroidism, and to predict which patients would progress to ophthalmopathy, the study relied on TCR beta repertoire signatures.

Ophthalmopathy patients were characterized by moderately to severely active disease, a Clinical Activity Score of at least 3, a NOSPECS grade of at least 4, and a disease duration under 3 months. Anyone with other autoimmune diseases, uncontrolled infections, pregnancy or lactation was excluded from the study. Diagnosis relied on clinical symptoms, serum thyroxine, TRAb, thyroid ultrasound and orbital computed tomography. PBMCs were isolated from around 10 ml of fresh peripheral blood by Ficoll-Paque density gradient centrifugation. Total RNA was extracted with Trizol reagent and quality-checked on an Agilent 2100 Bioanalyzer. For repertoire sequencing, TCR beta CDR3 regions were amplified from RNA transcripts. HTBI primers and the Qiagen OneStep RT-PCR kit were used in a first-round RT-PCR, which was followed by a second-round multiplex PCR, size selection and purification. Libraries were sequenced on an Illumina HiSeq2000 using paired-end 100 bp reads. The published analysis was carried out like this. Reads were processed with SOAPnuke, discarding reads with adapters, uncalled bases, mean Phred below 15, or no exact constant-primer or identifier match. COPE v1.2.5 was used to merge high-quality paired reads. Unique nucleotide sequences were defined as clonotypes and aligned to IMGT TRB V, D and J references using MiTCR v1.1. The analysis was limited to V-J combinations with a frequency above 0.0001, which together covered roughly 99% of the repertoires. For each V-J combination, a TCR clonal expansion and chaos score was defined as F50 clonal expansion divided by the chaos observed in the TCRdist matrix. Welch's t-statistics and random forest were used to reduce the features to about a dozen V-J combinations, which were then used as input to a naive Bayes classifier. The Morisita-Horn index was used to measure how similar the thyroid and blood repertoires were. TCRdb ran its own pipeline on the public reads, namely fastp trimming at Q25 and MiXCR clone calling, and kept in-frame beta chains. Under each unique CDR3 protein, matching rows form one entry showing the most common genes and DNA. These V and J calls derive from TCRdb rather than the authors' analysis. This sample gives around 340,000 distinct CDR3 sequences in total; roughly 17% of them show up just once. The leading ten clones occupy around an eighth of the sample.

The research as a whole found: The 13-signature model separated ophthalmopathy from stable hyperthyroidism with approximately 90% sensitivity and less than 83% specificity in cross-validation, and 80%/75% in the test set. Sample size was not statistically predetermined, and group allocation was not concealed from the investigators. Most expanded thyroid clonotypes with a frequency above 0.001 also appeared in blood, which suggests that blood repertoires may reflect the immune response in the thyroid. In validation, the model predicted ophthalmopathy progression with more than 55% sensitivity and 72.22% specificity; about a dozen predicted patients were CT-confirmed with GO in a median of about 7.1 months.

The CDR1 and CDR2 encoded by the germline V gene (reference sequence) are DFQATT and SNEGSKA. The CDR3, cysteine through phenylalanine, is 14 amino acids long. Just CDR3 DNA is preserved here, 42 bases in frame from base 1. The V and J ends are trimmed by 5 bases and 2 bases, leaving 14 bases between them. The chain uses TRBV20-1 and TRBJ2-3, with TRBD2 perhaps the D gene, on 6 matching bases. The sequencing input was peripheral blood. This clonotype was sampled from an adult man with Graves' ophthalmopathy. The DNA sequence is as follows: TGCAGTGCTTTTCCGGGACTCCTCACAGATACGCAGTATTTT. Its translation reads: CSAFPGLLTDTQYF.